This is a list of T cell receptor beta chains from one sample in a study of shared clonotypes between healthy human individuals. Sequencing used immunoSEQ multiplex PCR; TCRdb keeps in-frame clones, though not all of them. The repertoire holds roughly 2,000,000 clones, with roughly 93% as singletons. Sequencing was carried out using naive CD8+ T cells from PBMCs. These receptors were collected from a man aged 18-30 years in good health. Some clones in this sample may be carry-over from other donors' samples. CDR3s include the opening cysteine and the closing phenylalanine or tryptophan. The D gene is left open where the match is weak. Expanded clones get a size class; other rows say once, few or many, or leave the size out.

clone size	J gene	CDR3 length	V gene	D gene	CDR3 DNA	CDR3 protein
-	TRBJ2-5	16	TRBV4-3	TRBD2	TGCGCCAGCAGCCACGGCCAGAGCGGGATCAGGGAGACCCAGTACTTC	CASSHGQSGIRETQYF
-	TRBJ2-1	14	TRBV7-9	TRBD1	TGTGCCAGCAGGTCGGGACAGGGCTACAATGAGCAGTTCTTC	CASRSGQGYNEQFF
-	TRBJ1-1	16	TRBV9	-	TGTGCCAGCAGCGTGTCCAGGGACACTTCCAACACTGAAGCTTTCTTT	CASSVSRDTSNTEAFF
-	TRBJ2-1	21	TRBV19	-	TGTGCCAGTAGTACGCTTGGAGAGGGTGTCAAGCGCATGAGCTCCTACAATGAGCAGTTCTTC	CASSTLGEGVKRMSSYNEQFF
-	TRBJ1-3	17	TRBV27	-	TGTGCCAGCAGCCCGGGCTCCAGCGCAGCCTCTGGAAACACCATATATTTT	CASSPGSSAASGNTIYF
-	TRBJ2-1	13	TRBV25-1	-	TGTGCCAGCAGTGAATATATAGGCGATGAGCAGTTCTTC	CASSEYIGDEQFF
-	TRBJ2-7	15	TRBV5-1	-	TGCGCCAGCAGTCTGGGTTGGGACATAACCTACGAGCAGTACTTC	CASSLGWDITYEQYF
-	TRBJ2-5	13	TRBV7-9	-	TGTGCCAGCAGCCTAGACCCTTGGGAGACCCAGTACTTC	CASSLDPWETQYF
-	TRBJ2-2	14	TRBV10-2	-	TGCGCCAGCAGTGAAAATTTGAACACCGGGGAGCTGTTTTTT	CASSENLNTGELFF
-	TRBJ2-1	15	TRBV4-1	TRBD2	TGCGCCAGCAGCCAATCTAGCGGGAGGGGTCATGAGCAGTTCTTC	CASSQSSGRGHEQFF
-	TRBJ2-6	14	TRBV4-1	-	TGCGCCAGCAGCCTAGGGCCCGGGGCCAACGTCCTGACTTTC	CASSLGPGANVLTF
-	TRBJ2-2	16	TRBV5-4	-	TGTGCCAGCAGCTTAGGGTCGGCAGGGTACACCGGGGAGCTGTTTTTT	CASSLGSAGYTGELFF
-	TRBJ1-3	14	TRBV7-9	-	TGTGCCAAGAGTAACGGGGGGACTGGAAACACCATATATTTT	CAKSNGGTGNTIYF
-	TRBJ2-7	15	TRBV7-9	TRBD2	TGTGCCAGCAGCTTATCCGGACTAGCACCCTACGAGCAGTACTTC	CASSLSGLAPYEQYF
-	TRBJ1-2	14	TRBV5-1	TRBD1	TGCGCCAGCAGCGAACCCGGGACAGACTATGGCTACACCTTC	CASSEPGTDYGYTF
-	TRBJ1-5	15	TRBV9	-	TGTGCCAGCAGCGTAGGCGGGGGAACTGGGCAGCCCCAGCATTTT	CASSVGGGTGQPQHF
-	TRBJ2-2	14	TRBV4-3	TRBD2	TGCGCCAGCAGGAGCGGGGTTAACACCGGGGAGCTGTTTTTT	CASRSGVNTGELFF
-	TRBJ2-7	15	TRBV15	-	TGTGCCACCAGTCCTATCCCGGGACACACCTACGAGCAGTACTTC	CATSPIPGHTYEQYF
-	TRBJ2-3	16	TRBV7-9	-	TGTGCCAGCAGCTTACTTTCCGGGAGCAGCACAGATACGCAGTATTTT	CASSLLSGSSTDTQYF
-	TRBJ1-1	13	TRBV13	-	TGTGCCAGCAGCTTAGTTGTGAACACTGAAGCTTTCTTT	CASSLVVNTEAFF
-	TRBJ2-2	15	TRBV6-5	-	TGTGCCAGCAGTTACTCGAGAGGGGGCACCGGGGAGCTGTTTTTT	CASSYSRGGTGELFF
-	TRBJ2-2	17	TRBV4-1	-	TGCGCCAGCAGCCTCACCAGGGCACAGGGAAGGTCCGGGGAGCTGTTTTTT	CASSLTRAQGRSGELFF
-	TRBJ2-3	15	TRBV19	-	TGTGCCAGTAGTATTGCCTTACCAAGCACAGATACGCAGTATTTT	CASSIALPSTDTQYF
-	TRBJ1-2	15	TRBV28	TRBD1	TGTGCCAGCAGTCCCCGGCGACAGGGGACCTATGGCTACACCTTC	CASSPRRQGTYGYTF
-	TRBJ2-7	16	TRBV5-1	TRBD2	TGCGCCAGCAGCTTGGCCGAGACTAGCTTACCGGGAGAGCAGTACTTC	CASSLAETSLPGEQYF
-	TRBJ2-7	13	TRBV19	-	TGTGCCAGTAGTACAGACGGCCTCTACGAGCAGTACTTC	CASSTDGLYEQYF
-	TRBJ2-5	14	TRBV27	-	TGTGCCAGCAGTTTTGGGGGGAGTGGAGAGACCCAGTACTTC	CASSFGGSGETQYF
-	TRBJ1-3	15	TRBV9	-	TGTGCCAGCAGCGTAGATGGGGGGGCTGGAAACACCATATATTTT	CASSVDGGAGNTIYF
-	TRBJ2-1	15	TRBV27	TRBD2	TGTGCCAGCAGTCTCATATGGGGACTACTCAATGAGCAGTTCTTC	CASSLIWGLLNEQFF
-	TRBJ2-1	16	TRBV5-5	TRBD1	TGTGCCAGCAGCTTGGATACAGGGGGCTCCTACAATGAGCAGTTCTTC	CASSLDTGGSYNEQFF
once	TRBJ1-1	19	TRBV28	-	TGTGCCAGCAGCCAATCCTGGGGCAGGGAAGAATACATGAACACTGAAGCTTTCTTT	CASSQSWGREEYMNTEAFF
once	TRBJ2-7	14	TRBV12-5	-	TGTGCTAGTGCCCCGGGTTCCCCCGCCTACGAGCAGTACTTC	CASAPGSPAYEQYF
-	TRBJ1-5	14	TRBV1	-	TGCACCAGCAGCCAAGGACAGGGACGTAAGCCCCAGCATTTT	CTSSQGQGRKPQHF
-	TRBJ2-2	12	TRBV29-1	-	TGCAGCGTAATCGGGCGCGTCGGGGAGCTGTTTTTT	CSVIGRVGELFF
-	TRBJ2-2	16	TRBV19	TRBD2	TGTGCCAGTAGTATAGGCGGGGGAGACTATTCCGGGGAGCTGTTTTTT	CASSIGGGDYSGELFF
-	TRBJ2-5	14	TRBV7-9	TRBD1	TGTGCCAGCAGCCCAGTGACAGGGGAAGAGACCCAGTACTTC	CASSPVTGEETQYF
-	TRBJ1-5	15	TRBV27	TRBD1	TGTGCCAGCAGTTTAATCGGGACAGACAATCAGCCCCAGCATTTT	CASSLIGTDNQPQHF
-	TRBJ2-7	16	TRBV6-1	TRBD1	TGTGCCAGCAGTGAAGGGAGGACAGGGGGCTCCTACGAGCAGTACTTC	CASSEGRTGGSYEQYF
-	TRBJ1-2	15	TRBV19	-	TGTGCCAGTAGTATCGGGAGGGGGACTAACTATGGCTACACCTTC	CASSIGRGTNYGYTF
-	TRBJ1-5	15	TRBV28	-	TGTGCCAGCAGTTTATACCTCCATAGCAATCAGCCCCAGCATTTT	CASSLYLHSNQPQHF
-	TRBJ2-7	12	TRBV6-6	-	TGTGCCAGCAAAACAGGCTTGTCCGAGCAGTACTTC	CASKTGLSEQYF
once	TRBJ2-1	13	TRBV27	-	TGTGCCAGCAGTTTAGTGGAAGGAGATGAGCAGTTCTTC	CASSLVEGDEQFF
-	TRBJ2-7	16	TRBV19	TRBD2	TGTGCCAGTAGTATTGGACTAGCCGAAGGGGCTTACGAGCAGTACTTC	CASSIGLAEGAYEQYF
-	TRBJ2-5	14	TRBV6-5	-	TGTGCCAGCAGTCCCGACGACGAAAAAGAGACCCAGTACTTC	CASSPDDEKETQYF
-	TRBJ2-5	13	TRBV11-3	-	TGTGCCAGCAGCTTCGACAGTCAAGAGACCCAGTACTTC	CASSFDSQETQYF
-	TRBJ2-5	13	TRBV7-9	-	TGTGCCAGCAGCTCGCAGGGGCAGCAGACCCAGTACTTC	CASSSQGQQTQYF
-	TRBJ2-7	14	TRBV10-2	-	TGCGCCAGCAGTGAAGGCAGGGGGGCCTACGAGCAGTACTTC	CASSEGRGAYEQYF
-	TRBJ1-2	15	TRBV27	-	TGTGCCAGCAGTTTACGGGGGACTGGCTTCTATGGCTACACCTTC	CASSLRGTGFYGYTF
-	TRBJ2-7	13	TRBV30	-	TGTGCCTGGAGTGCCCTAGGTTCCTACGAGCAGTACTTC	CAWSALGSYEQYF
-	TRBJ1-2	14	TRBV27	-	TGTGCCAGCAGTTCAACAAGCTTTAACTATGGCTACACCTTC	CASSSTSFNYGYTF
-	TRBJ2-1	15	TRBV10-3	TRBD2	TGTGCCATCAGTGGACTAGCGGATACCTACAATGAGCAGTTCTTC	CAISGLADTYNEQFF
-	TRBJ1-5	15	TRBV7-8	TRBD1	TGTGCCAGCAGCTCAGGACAGGGGGCGGAACAGCCCCAGCATTTT	CASSSGQGAEQPQHF
-	TRBJ1-5	14	TRBV25-1	-	TGTGCCAGCAGTGTGGCGAAGGTCAATCAGCCCCAGCATTTT	CASSVAKVNQPQHF
-	TRBJ2-7	16	TRBV28	TRBD1	TGTGCCAGCAGTGCCACCTCAGGGGGCGCGATCCACGAGCAGTACTTC	CASSATSGGAIHEQYF
-	TRBJ1-2	13	TRBV27	-	TGTGCCAGCAGTTTAACGAGGTCTTGGGGCTACACCTTC	CASSLTRSWGYTF
once	TRBJ2-1	16	TRBV7-9	-	TGTGCCAGCAGCTCCCCATACGAGGTTTGGGACAATGAGCAGTTCTTC	CASSSPYEVWDNEQFF
-	TRBJ2-7	16	TRBV9	TRBD1	TGTGCCAGCAGCGTGAGGGACAGGGTGGGTCCCCACGAGCAGTACTTC	CASSVRDRVGPHEQYF
-	TRBJ2-7	13	TRBV11-3	-	TGTGCCAGCAGCTTAACAGTCTCCTACGAGCAGTACTTC	CASSLTVSYEQYF
once	TRBJ1-1	14	TRBV27	-	TGTGCCAGCTCCGAATTCTCGGGGAACACTGAAGCTTTCTTT	CASSEFSGNTEAFF
-	TRBJ2-1	15	TRBV6-5	TRBD1	TGTGCCAGCAGTGGGACAGCCCGCTCCTACAATGAGCAGTTCTTC	CASSGTARSYNEQFF